The present T cell receptor beta chain was sequenced within a study of shared clonotypes between healthy human individuals (dated by TCRdb to 2020 to 2022). Background on the whole study: The cohort comprised two women and a few men aged 18 to 49 years. For each donor, CD4 naive and CD4 memory were each given three plates, CD8 naive was given two plates, and CD8 memory was given one plate. To estimate repertoire size and how much clonotypes are shared between individuals, the study performed deep sequencing of blood TCR repertoires from 4 to 6 healthy adults. Different laboratories and diverse techniques were used to prepare libraries and sequence TCR repertoires, to increase sequencing depth and limit assay-specific biases. Between about 0.85 and 10 billion PBMCs per donor were obtained by leukapheresis.

As for this clone: The antigen it binds to is not known. There are no base qualities to consult, and no much larger clone falls within one base.

Healthy HIV-negative adults with no recently reported acute infections or vaccinations were included as donors. Only Caucasian adults living in Nashville, Tennessee, USA were represented among the donors. CD4+ T cells were enriched through magnetic negative selection, after which naive cells were positively selected on CD45RA and the remaining negative fraction served as the memory subset. Blood was obtained by leukapheresis, after which PBMCs were separated by Ficoll-Histopaque density gradient centrifugation and cryopreserved in liquid nitrogen vapor phase. Analytical flow cytometry was used to check the purity and quantity of every magnetically sorted T cell population. Genomic DNA was isolated from each sorted fraction and quantified by UV absorbance on a Nanodrop 2000c. Reading from cysteine to phenylalanine, the CDR3 counts 16 amino acids. Of all the DNA, just the CDR3 is kept, 48 bases in frame from base 1. Sequences SNHLY (CDR1) and FYNNEI (CDR2) are obtained from the germline V gene. Deletion took 7 bases off V and 0 bases off J, with a span of 13 bases between the germline ends.

Overall results and qualifications from the work: Sampling was limited to blood, and TCR repertoires in tissue likely differ from TCR repertoires in blood. Rarefaction of sorted-subset datasets indicated incomplete sequencing despite the large sequencing depth. Higher generation probabilities were observed for clonotypes shared by all four sorted-subset donors than for non-shared clonotypes. Estimated clonotype richness was generally larger for naive than for memory subsets. Because the study included only a small number of donors, the genetic and exposure-history diversity represented was limited. Based on pairwise subsampling, the degree of clonotype sharing among donors was expected to be affected by sequencing depth. Sharing across several donors was observed for approximately 4.6% of naive CD4, 3.5% of naive CD8, about 2.3% of memory CD4, and roughly 0.4% of memory CD8 clonotypes.

Using the deep immunoSEQ assay, TCR CDR3 regions were amplified from genomic DNA by multiplex PCR. For each cell subset, the extracted genomic DNA was distributed evenly across all wells of several immunoSEQ 96-well plates, and each plate served as one replicate. Each replicate PCR for sorted subsets received about 0.2 ug genomic DNA, equal to about 30,000 T cell genomes. Purified libraries were measured with a Qubit 3.0 fluorometer, size-checked on a Bioanalyzer 2100, and measured again with the KAPA Library Quantification kit. Every immunoSEQ 96-well plate was sequenced on a dedicated single-read 150-cycle Illumina NextSeq 550 flow cell. From the authors' description of their analysis: The immunoSEQ output contained only junctional sequences without quality scores, so filtering could not match that applied to full-length reads. Sequences were annotated with PyIR, a Python wrapper for IgBLAST v1.9, using IMGT germline references to assign V/J genes and CDR3. Reads with weak V/J assignments (E-value above 1e-6), missing CDR3, stop codons, out-of-frame junctions, or ambiguous translated residues were removed. V3J clonotypes were defined as sequences sharing an identical inferred V gene, J gene, and CDR3 amino acid sequence. The percentage overlap between two repertoires was calculated by dividing the number of shared unique clonotypes by the size of the smaller repertoire. Richness of each repertoire was evaluated using RTK rarefaction, the Chao1 estimator, and Recon v2.1 estimates of unobserved clonotypes. Generation probabilities for all TCRbeta clonotypes obtained by the gDNA method from a handful of donors were computed using OLGA. TCRdb's version of the immuneACCESS table is confined to in-frame rearrangements and falls short of the full clone set. An unresolved V gene accounts for under half of the shortfall where checked; the remainder is of unknown origin. Clone size and V and J calls were adopted from that table, with D and trimming inferred from the DNA. The sample table records 850,000 to 1,200,000 clones; about 77% of these occur just once. The ten largest clones take up over 1.3% of the sample.

The receptor comes from a man aged 18 to 30 in good health. The rearrangement joined TRBV2 to TRBJ2-6, with TRBD1 tentatively as D gene (6 bases match). The material sequenced was memory CD4+ T cells sorted from blood. Interpreted using the paper, the cell subset or site label stands for: CD45RA-negative fraction. DNA sequence: TGTGCCAGCAACCGGGACATCCTCTCTGGGGCCAACGTCCTGACTTTC. This gives the protein CASNRDILSGANVLTF. Extended through the reference TRBV2 and TRBJ2-6 proteins, this CDR3 yields the full variable domain: EPEVTQTPSHQVTQMGQEVILRCVPISNHLYFYWYRQILGQKVEFLVSFYNNEISEKSEIFDDQFSVERPDGSNFTLKIRSTKLEDSAMYFCASNRDILSGANVLTFGAGSRLTVL.